The subject of this entry is one TCR beta chain. In the original analysis: Scientists estimated how many nucleated cells there were by amplifying reference gene primers. Clones were sequenced by immunoSEQ multiplex PCR, and TCRdb holds only the in-frame ones, with some missing. D and trimming come from the DNA, and the V and J calls and clone size come from that table. The top ten hold 0.9% to 1.2% of the sample, which has 300,000 or so clones, roughly nine tenths seen once. This entry belongs to a study of blood T cell repertoires in COVID-19. Cohort 3 donors counted as recovered after two negative PCRs, clearance, or resolved symptoms. From germline, CDR1 is MGHRA and CDR2 YSYEKL. Trimming stripped 3 bases from V and 2 bases from J, with 21 bases between. The CDR3 totals 18 residues.

The rearrangement links TRBV4-1 to TRBJ2-3, with D tentatively TRBD2 (7 bases). What was sequenced was PBMCs or T cells enriched from blood (not recorded which). This receptor was taken from a woman in her twenties or thirties who had recovered from COVID-19. CDR3 amino acids: CASSHPEVEGGPTDTQYF. CDR3 DNA sequence: TGCGCCAGCAGCCACCCTGAGGTGGAGGGGGGGCCCACAGATACGCAGTATTTT.